Listed below are T cell receptor beta chains from one sample, sequenced in a study of chemoradiotherapy in HPV16-positive cancers. Here immunoSEQ multiplex PCR was the method, and the copy in TCRdb shows in-frame clones only, minus some. The top ten hold 1% to 1.5% of the sample, which has just over 15,000 clones, over 75% seen once. The specimen was obtained from a patient who underwent chemoradiotherapy. These receptors were obtained from a human donor with HPV-associated anogenital cancer. Both conserved end residues are part of each CDR3. A D gene is named only where the DNA matches it firmly. Clone size appears in some rows only: once, few, many, or a class for an expanded clone.

D gene: -; clone size: -; J gene: TRBJ2-6; V gene: TRBV11-2; CDR3 DNA: TGTGCCAGCAGCTCCTGGGGGGCTGGGGCCAACGTCCTGACTTTC; CDR3 protein: CASSSWGAGANVLTF
D gene: -; clone size: few; J gene: TRBJ1-5; V gene: TRBV7-6; CDR3 DNA: TGTGCCAGCAGCTTAGGTGCGGGCGCCGGTCAGCCCCAGCATTTT; CDR3 protein: CASSLGAGAGQPQHF
D gene: -; clone size: -; J gene: TRBJ1-1; V gene: TRBV19; CDR3 DNA: TGTGCCAGTAAAGGGAAACCGGCGAGCGGGACTGAAGCTTTCTTT; CDR3 protein: CASKGKPASGTEAFF
D gene: TRBD2; clone size: -; J gene: TRBJ2-1; V gene: TRBV5-4; CDR3 DNA: TGTGCCAGCAGCAGGCCGACTAGCGGGGGGGCCATCGAGCAGTTCTTC; CDR3 protein: CASSRPTSGGAIEQFF
D gene: -; clone size: -; J gene: TRBJ2-1; V gene: TRBV5-4; CDR3 DNA: TGTGCCAGCAGCTTGAACAGGGTGGAGCAGTTCTTC; CDR3 protein: CASSLNRVEQFF
D gene: -; clone size: few; J gene: TRBJ1-2; V gene: TRBV6-6; CDR3 DNA: TGTGCCAGCAGCTCCTCACGGGCGGTCTATGGCTACACCTTC; CDR3 protein: CASSSSRAVYGYTF
D gene: -; clone size: -; J gene: TRBJ1-1; V gene: TRBV15; CDR3 DNA: TGTGCCACTGGGGGCAGAACTGAAGCTTTCTTT; CDR3 protein: CATGGRTEAFF
D gene: -; clone size: -; J gene: TRBJ1-2; V gene: TRBV4-3; CDR3 DNA: TGCGCCAGCAGCCAAGTCCGGCGGAACTATGGCTACACCTTC; CDR3 protein: CASSQVRRNYGYTF
D gene: -; clone size: -; J gene: TRBJ1-1; V gene: TRBV7-9; CDR3 DNA: TGTGCCAGCGAGCTTGGGGTTGGGGACACTGAAGCTTTCTTT; CDR3 protein: CASELGVGDTEAFF
D gene: -; clone size: once; J gene: TRBJ1-1; V gene: TRBV19; CDR3 DNA: TGTGCCAGTAGTACAGATGGGTCCCCTGAAGCTTTCTTT; CDR3 protein: CASSTDGSPEAFF
D gene: TRBD1; clone size: -; J gene: TRBJ1-1; V gene: TRBV19; CDR3 DNA: TGTGCCAGTGGAGACAGGGATCGCACTGAAGCTTTCTTT; CDR3 protein: CASGDRDRTEAFF
D gene: -; clone size: -; J gene: TRBJ2-2; V gene: TRBV5-1; CDR3 DNA: TGCGCCAGCAGCTTAGGACGGCCATACACCGGGGAGCTGTTTTTT; CDR3 protein: CASSLGRPYTGELFF
D gene: -; clone size: -; J gene: TRBJ1-5; V gene: TRBV27; CDR3 DNA: TGTGCCAGCGGGGAGGGACATGAGTATAGCAATCAGCCCCAGCATTTT; CDR3 protein: CASGEGHEYSNQPQHF
D gene: -; clone size: -; J gene: TRBJ2-2; V gene: TRBV9; CDR3 DNA: TGTGCCAGCAGCCACATGAACACCGGGGAGCTGTTTTTT; CDR3 protein: CASSHMNTGELFF
D gene: -; clone size: once; J gene: TRBJ1-1; V gene: TRBV5-4; CDR3 DNA: TGTGCCAGCAGCTCCCGGACGGACCGTGAAGCTTTCTTT; CDR3 protein: CASSSRTDREAFF
D gene: -; clone size: once; J gene: TRBJ2-2; V gene: TRBV9; CDR3 DNA: TGTGCCAGCAGCGTAGGCAGGGGCCGCCCTGCGAACACCGGGGAGCTGTTTTTT; CDR3 protein: CASSVGRGRPANTGELFF
D gene: -; clone size: -; J gene: TRBJ1-1; V gene: TRBV6-6; CDR3 DNA: TGTGCCAGCAGGGATAGCGGGGTGAACACTGAAGCTTTCTTT; CDR3 protein: CASRDSGVNTEAFF
D gene: -; clone size: -; J gene: TRBJ1-4; V gene: TRBV11-2; CDR3 DNA: TGTGCCAGCAGCTTAGGGCAGCTCCTTAATGAAAAACTGTTTTTT; CDR3 protein: CASSLGQLLNEKLFF
D gene: TRBD2; clone size: -; J gene: TRBJ2-5; V gene: TRBV2; CDR3 DNA: TGTGCCAGCAGTCCCGGACTAGCGGGCCCCCAAGAGACCCAGTACTTC; CDR3 protein: CASSPGLAGPQETQYF
D gene: TRBD1; clone size: few; J gene: TRBJ2-6; V gene: TRBV19; CDR3 DNA: TGTGCCAGTAGTGGCGGGACAGGGACTGGGGCCAACGTCCTGACTTTC; CDR3 protein: CASSGGTGTGANVLTF
D gene: -; clone size: -; J gene: TRBJ1-6; V gene: TRBV7-2; CDR3 DNA: TGTGCCAGCAGCTTGTTAGGCCAGGATAATTCACCCCTCCACTTT; CDR3 protein: CASSLLGQDNSPLHF
D gene: -; clone size: -; J gene: TRBJ1-5; V gene: TRBV2; CDR3 DNA: TGTGCCAGCAGTGTGCTGGGGGGCGCGCCCCAGCATTTT; CDR3 protein: CASSVLGGAPQHF
D gene: -; clone size: -; J gene: TRBJ1-2; V gene: TRBV6-1; CDR3 DNA: TGTGCCAGCACGTCAAGGGGACTCTATGGCTACACCTTC; CDR3 protein: CASTSRGLYGYTF
D gene: -; clone size: -; J gene: TRBJ2-5; V gene: TRBV6-6; CDR3 DNA: TGTGCCAGCAGTTACTCTTCGGTCAGACAAGAGACCCAGTACTTC; CDR3 protein: CASSYSSVRQETQYF
D gene: TRBD1; clone size: few; J gene: TRBJ2-7; V gene: TRBV2; CDR3 DNA: TGTGCCAGCAGGCCGACAGGGGGATTCGAGCAGTACTTC; CDR3 protein: CASRPTGGFEQYF
D gene: TRBD1; clone size: -; J gene: TRBJ1-3; V gene: TRBV5-1; CDR3 DNA: TGCGCCAGCAGCTTGGGACAGGGAGCTGGAAACACCATATATTTT; CDR3 protein: CASSLGQGAGNTIYF
D gene: TRBD1; clone size: -; J gene: TRBJ1-2; V gene: TRBV30; CDR3 DNA: TGTGCCTGGACCTCACAGGGGGCGGGAGGCTACACCTTC; CDR3 protein: CAWTSQGAGGYTF
D gene: -; clone size: few; J gene: TRBJ2-7; V gene: TRBV18; CDR3 DNA: TGTGCCAGCTCACAAGACAGCCTCATCTCCTACGAGCAGTACTTC; CDR3 protein: CASSQDSLISYEQYF
D gene: -; clone size: -; J gene: TRBJ1-1; V gene: TRBV6-6; CDR3 DNA: TGTGCCAGCAGTTACCTGGACAGAGGATTCGACACTGAAGCTTTCTTT; CDR3 protein: CASSYLDRGFDTEAFF
D gene: -; clone size: few; J gene: TRBJ2-3; V gene: TRBV18; CDR3 DNA: TGTGCCAGCTCATCTACACTAGCAGATACGCAGTATTTT; CDR3 protein: CASSSTLADTQYF
D gene: -; clone size: -; J gene: TRBJ2-6; V gene: TRBV4-3; CDR3 DNA: TGCGCCAGCACCCGGCGGGGCGCTGGGGCCAACGTCCTGACTTTC; CDR3 protein: CASTRRGAGANVLTF
D gene: TRBD2; clone size: few; J gene: TRBJ2-1; V gene: TRBV25-1; CDR3 DNA: TGTGCCAGCACAGCGGATCGGACTAGCGGGGGGGCCGGTGAGCAGTTCTTC; CDR3 protein: CASTADRTSGGAGEQFF
D gene: -; clone size: -; J gene: TRBJ2-2; V gene: TRBV19; CDR3 DNA: TGTGCCAGTAGTGGACAACCGGCCGGGGAGCTGTTTTTT; CDR3 protein: CASSGQPAGELFF
D gene: -; clone size: few; J gene: TRBJ1-2; V gene: TRBV6-1; CDR3 DNA: TGTGCCAGCAGGGGAAAAACAGTTGGCTACACCTTC; CDR3 protein: CASRGKTVGYTF
D gene: TRBD1; clone size: -; J gene: TRBJ1-1; V gene: TRBV28; CDR3 DNA: TGTGCCAGCAGGGGGGCAATATGGACAGGGATCGCCGACACTGAAGCTTTCTTT; CDR3 protein: CASRGAIWTGIADTEAFF
D gene: -; clone size: -; J gene: TRBJ2-1; V gene: TRBV19; CDR3 DNA: TGTGCCAGTAGTATCTTTCGACCCCGGGGTGAGCAGTTCTTC; CDR3 protein: CASSIFRPRGEQFF
D gene: -; clone size: -; J gene: TRBJ2-7; V gene: TRBV5-6; CDR3 DNA: TGTGCCAGCAATGGGGGGGGCTCTACCGAGCAGTACTTC; CDR3 protein: CASNGGGSTEQYF
D gene: -; clone size: -; J gene: TRBJ1-6; V gene: TRBV7-9; CDR3 DNA: TGTGCCAGCAGCCCCCGGTTGGACGCCAATTCACCCCTCCACTTT; CDR3 protein: CASSPRLDANSPLHF
D gene: TRBD1; clone size: -; J gene: TRBJ2-2; V gene: TRBV18; CDR3 DNA: TGTGCCAGCTCACCACTGGGACAGGGGGCCGGGGAGCTGTTTTTT; CDR3 protein: CASSPLGQGAGELFF
D gene: -; clone size: -; J gene: TRBJ2-1; V gene: TRBV7-2; CDR3 DNA: TGTGCCAGCAGCTTAGCAATGGTGCGGGGACGTCCCAATGAGCAGTTCTTC; CDR3 protein: CASSLAMVRGRPNEQFF
D gene: TRBD1; clone size: -; J gene: TRBJ1-5; V gene: TRBV4-3; CDR3 DNA: TGCGCCAGCAGCCGAGACAGGGAGAGTCAGCCCCAGCATTTT; CDR3 protein: CASSRDRESQPQHF
D gene: -; clone size: -; J gene: TRBJ1-1; V gene: TRBV7-3; CDR3 DNA: TGTGCCAGCAGCTCCCTCGATCTGTTACACTCTGAAGCTTTCTTT; CDR3 protein: CASSSLDLLHSEAFF
D gene: -; clone size: -; J gene: TRBJ1-3; V gene: TRBV11-2; CDR3 DNA: TGTGCCAGCAGCATCAGTCTTAGCTCTGGAAACACCATATATTTT; CDR3 protein: CASSISLSSGNTIYF
D gene: TRBD1; clone size: -; J gene: TRBJ1-6; V gene: TRBV5-1; CDR3 DNA: TGCGCCAGCAGCTTGGGGACAGGGCAGAATTCACCCCTCCACTTT; CDR3 protein: CASSLGTGQNSPLHF
D gene: -; clone size: -; J gene: TRBJ2-7; V gene: TRBV19; CDR3 DNA: TGTGCCAGTAGTCCGGACTCCTACGAGCAGTACTTC; CDR3 protein: CASSPDSYEQYF
D gene: -; clone size: -; J gene: TRBJ1-1; V gene: TRBV9; CDR3 DNA: TGTGCCAGCAGCGCCCTAGGGGGAATGAACACTGAAGCTTTCTTT; CDR3 protein: CASSALGGMNTEAFF
D gene: -; clone size: -; J gene: TRBJ1-1; V gene: TRBV27; CDR3 DNA: TGTGCCAGCAGTTACGGGGGGAGGATGAACACTGAAGCTTTCTTT; CDR3 protein: CASSYGGRMNTEAFF
D gene: -; clone size: -; J gene: TRBJ1-1; V gene: TRBV2; CDR3 DNA: TGTGCCATACGGGAAATCCCTGAAGCTTTCTTT; CDR3 protein: CAIREIPEAFF
D gene: TRBD2; clone size: -; J gene: TRBJ2-2; V gene: TRBV5-1; CDR3 DNA: TGCGCCAGCAGCCCTTCATCGGGGGGAAGTAACACCGGGGAGCTGTTTTTT; CDR3 protein: CASSPSSGGSNTGELFF